This TCR beta chain was recorded in a study of sequential checkpoint blockade in melanoma. V shed 4 bases and J 2 bases; nucleotides not matched to a gene: 2. Germline V gives CDR1 LGHNA, CDR2 YSLEER. The CDR3 contains 14 residues. This sample's treatment: randomized to nivolumab then ipilimumab (arm A) or the reverse (arm B). Sorted cells were live CD3+CD8+, lacking CD19 and CD56, from PBMCs. Clones were sequenced by immunoSEQ multiplex PCR, and TCRdb holds only the in-frame ones, with some missing. The sample includes approximately 15,000 clones, about 80% of them seen just once. The starting material was CD8+ T cells sorted from blood (inferred from file names), obtained from a patient given nivolumab and ipilimumab in sequence. V is TRBV4-3 and J is TRBJ2-7, with TRBD1 matching 10 bases. The source of this sequence is a human donor with melanoma. The CDR3 nucleotides read TGCGCCAGCAGCCTCGGGACAGGGGCCTACGAGCAGTACTTC. Translating it yields CASSLGTGAYEQYF.